The clone carrying this T cell receptor (beta chain) came up many times. No antigen is known for it. This sample stems from a study of T cells after yellow fever vaccination. TCRdb redid the calling of the 5' RACE reads with MiXCR, one entry per CDR3 protein. The sample holds 150,000 or so distinct CDR3 sequences, less than 9% seen once. Study outcomes and limitations: Only a small proportion of the clonotypes turned up in both the CD4 and the CD8 compartments, likely arising from convergent recombination. The presence of abundant clonotypes contaminating from the bulk population was possible in FACS-sorted repertoires.

CDR3 size: 17 residues. CDR1 and CDR2 from the germline V gene are MGHRA and YSYEKL. The V gene lost 0 bases and the J gene lost 6 bases, with 18 bases spanning the gap. The chain couples TRBV4-1 to TRBJ2-1, with no clear D. This sample comprised CD4+ T cells sorted from PBMCs, obtained less than 6 days after the first yellow fever vaccination. This clonotype was obtained from a man aged 18 to 29 who received the YFV17D yellow fever vaccine. The CDR3: CASSQDQTGLVRNEQFF. The CDR3 coding sequence is TGCGCCAGCAGCCAAGATCAAACCGGCCTAGTTCGCAATGAGCAGTTCTTC.